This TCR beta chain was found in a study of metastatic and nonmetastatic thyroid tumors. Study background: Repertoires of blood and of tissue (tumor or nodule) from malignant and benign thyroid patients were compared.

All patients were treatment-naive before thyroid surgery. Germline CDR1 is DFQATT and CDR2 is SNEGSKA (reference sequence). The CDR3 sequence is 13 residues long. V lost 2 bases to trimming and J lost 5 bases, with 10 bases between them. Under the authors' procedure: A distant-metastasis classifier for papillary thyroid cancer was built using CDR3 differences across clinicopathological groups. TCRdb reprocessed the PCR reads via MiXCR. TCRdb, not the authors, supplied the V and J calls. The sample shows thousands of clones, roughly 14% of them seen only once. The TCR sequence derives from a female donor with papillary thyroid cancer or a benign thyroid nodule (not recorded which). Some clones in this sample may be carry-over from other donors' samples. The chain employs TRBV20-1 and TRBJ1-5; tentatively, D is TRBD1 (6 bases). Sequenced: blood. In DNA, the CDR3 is TGCAGTGCTAGACAGGGGTTCCATCAGCCCCAGCATTTT. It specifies CSARQGFHQPQHF.